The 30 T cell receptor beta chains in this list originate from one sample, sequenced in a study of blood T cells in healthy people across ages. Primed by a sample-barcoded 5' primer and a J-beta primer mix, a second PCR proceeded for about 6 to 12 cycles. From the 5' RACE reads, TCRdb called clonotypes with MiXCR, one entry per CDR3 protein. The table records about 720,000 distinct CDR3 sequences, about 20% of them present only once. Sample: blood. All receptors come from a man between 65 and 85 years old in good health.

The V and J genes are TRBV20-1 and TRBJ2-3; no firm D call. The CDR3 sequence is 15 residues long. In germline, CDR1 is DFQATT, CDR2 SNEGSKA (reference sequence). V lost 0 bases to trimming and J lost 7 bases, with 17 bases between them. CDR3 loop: CSARDPRAADYTQYF. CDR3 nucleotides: TGCAGTGCTAGAGATCCAAGGGCAGCCGATTATACGCAGTATTTT.

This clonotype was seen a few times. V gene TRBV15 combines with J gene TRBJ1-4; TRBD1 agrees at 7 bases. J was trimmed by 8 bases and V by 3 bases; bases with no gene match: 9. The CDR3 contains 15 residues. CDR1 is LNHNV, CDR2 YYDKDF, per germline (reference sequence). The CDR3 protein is CATSSRGQPGEKLFF. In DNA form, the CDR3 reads TGTGCCACCAGCAGCCGGGGACAGCCTGGGGAAAAACTGTTTTTT.

For the CDR3, the DNA is TGTGCCAGCAGGCAGCTAGCTGCAGATACGCAGTATTTT. Its translation is CASRQLAADTQYF. The V gene is TRBV12-3 or TRBV12-4, the J gene TRBJ2-3; D possibly corresponds to TRBD2 (5 bases). Trimming pared 6 bases from V and 4 bases from J, leaving 11 bases between. The CDR3 totals 13 residues.

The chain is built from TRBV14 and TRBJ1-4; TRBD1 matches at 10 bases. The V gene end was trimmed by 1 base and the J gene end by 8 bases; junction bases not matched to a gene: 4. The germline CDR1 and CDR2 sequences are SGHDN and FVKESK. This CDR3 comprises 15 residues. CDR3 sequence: CASSQVGTGDEKLFF. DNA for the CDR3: TGTGCCAGCAGCCAAGTCGGGACAGGGGACGAAAAACTGTTTTTT.

The CDR3 nucleotides are TGTGCCAGCAGCTTAGAGACGACCTCTACTTACGAGCAGTACTTC. Encoded protein: CASSLETTSTYEQYF. The chain couples TRBV7-9 to TRBJ2-7; D gene uncertain. Germline loops: CDR1 SEHNR, CDR2 FQNEAQ (reference sequence). The CDR3 spans 15 residues. V lost 1 base to trimming and J lost 4 bases, with 14 bases between them.

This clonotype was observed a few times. As DNA, the CDR3 is TGCAGCGTTCGGGTCGAAAGCTACGAGCAGTACTTC. It encodes CSVRVESYEQYF. The rearrangement links TRBV29-1 to TRBJ2-5; the D is unclear. The J call is uncertain, as TRBJ2-7 better fits the DNA end. CDR3 length: 12 residues. Germline-derived CDR1 and CDR2 are SQVTM and ANQGSEA.

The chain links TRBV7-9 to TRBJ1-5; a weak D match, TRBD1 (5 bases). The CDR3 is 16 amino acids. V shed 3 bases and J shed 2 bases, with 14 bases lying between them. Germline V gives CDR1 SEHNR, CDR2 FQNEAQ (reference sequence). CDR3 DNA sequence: TGTGCCAGCAGCTTTGGGGGGGTAATTGGCAATCAGCCCCAGCATTTT. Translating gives CASSFGGVIGNQPQHF.

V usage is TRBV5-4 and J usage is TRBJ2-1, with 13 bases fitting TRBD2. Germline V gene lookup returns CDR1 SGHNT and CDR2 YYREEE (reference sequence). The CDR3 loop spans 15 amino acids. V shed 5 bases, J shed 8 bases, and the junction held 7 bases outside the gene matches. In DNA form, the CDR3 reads TGTGCCAGCAGGGGGGGGACTAGCGGGGCGCATGAGCAGTTCTTC. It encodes CASRGGTSGAHEQFF.

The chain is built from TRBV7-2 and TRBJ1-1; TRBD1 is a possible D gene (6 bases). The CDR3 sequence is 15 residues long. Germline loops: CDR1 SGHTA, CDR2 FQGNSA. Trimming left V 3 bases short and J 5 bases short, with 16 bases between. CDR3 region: CASSFDRREQTEAFF. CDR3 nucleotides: TGTGCCAGCAGCTTCGACAGGAGGGAGCAGACTGAAGCTTTCTTT.

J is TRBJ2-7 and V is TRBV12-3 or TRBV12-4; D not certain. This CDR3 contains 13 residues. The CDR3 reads CASSLRSSHEQYV. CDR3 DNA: TGTGCCAGCAGTTTACGGTCCTCCCACGAGCAGTACGTC.

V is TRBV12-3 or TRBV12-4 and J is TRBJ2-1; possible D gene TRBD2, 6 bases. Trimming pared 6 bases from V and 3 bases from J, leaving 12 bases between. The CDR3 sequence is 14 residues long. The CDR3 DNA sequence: TGTGCCAGCAGGCGGGCTAGCGACTACAATGAGCAGTTCTTC. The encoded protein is CASRRASDYNEQFF.

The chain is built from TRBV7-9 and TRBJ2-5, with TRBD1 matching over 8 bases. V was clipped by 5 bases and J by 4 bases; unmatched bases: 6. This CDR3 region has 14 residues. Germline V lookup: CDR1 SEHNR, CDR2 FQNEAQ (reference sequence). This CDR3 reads CASSRQGPRETQYF. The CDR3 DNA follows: TGTGCCAGCAGCAGACAGGGGCCACGAGAGACCCAGTACTTC.

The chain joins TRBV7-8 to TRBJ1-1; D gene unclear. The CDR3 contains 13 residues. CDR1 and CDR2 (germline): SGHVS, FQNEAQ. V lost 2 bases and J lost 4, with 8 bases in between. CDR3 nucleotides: TGTGCCAGCAGCTTATTAGGGCCCACTGAAGCTTTCTTT. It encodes CASSLLGPTEAFF.

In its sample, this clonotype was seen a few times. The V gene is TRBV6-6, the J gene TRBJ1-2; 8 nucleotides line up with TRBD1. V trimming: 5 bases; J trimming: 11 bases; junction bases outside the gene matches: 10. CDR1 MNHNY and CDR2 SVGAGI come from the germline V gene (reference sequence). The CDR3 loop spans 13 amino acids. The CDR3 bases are TGTGCCAGCAGTCTACAGGGGGGTGCAGGGTACACCTTC. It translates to CASSLQGGAGYTF.

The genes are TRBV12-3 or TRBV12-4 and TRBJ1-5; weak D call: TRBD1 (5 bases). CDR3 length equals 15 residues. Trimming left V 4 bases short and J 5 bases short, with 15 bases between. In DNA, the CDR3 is TGTGCCAGCAGTTCAACAGGCGGGTTAGATCAGCCCCAGCATTTT. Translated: CASSSTGGLDQPQHF.

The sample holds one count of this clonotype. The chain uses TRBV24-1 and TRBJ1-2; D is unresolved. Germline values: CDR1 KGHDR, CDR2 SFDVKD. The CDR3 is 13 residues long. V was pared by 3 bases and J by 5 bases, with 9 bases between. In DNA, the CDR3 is TGTGCCACCAGTGATACCGGGCGTTATGGCTACACCTTC. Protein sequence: CATSDTGRYGYTF.

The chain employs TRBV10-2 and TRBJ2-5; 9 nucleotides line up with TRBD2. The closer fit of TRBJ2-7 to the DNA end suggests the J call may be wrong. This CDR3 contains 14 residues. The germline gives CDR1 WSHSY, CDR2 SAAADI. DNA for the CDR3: TGCGCCAGCACCGCTAGCGGGGAGGCCTACGAGCAGTACTTC. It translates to CASTASGEAYEQYF.

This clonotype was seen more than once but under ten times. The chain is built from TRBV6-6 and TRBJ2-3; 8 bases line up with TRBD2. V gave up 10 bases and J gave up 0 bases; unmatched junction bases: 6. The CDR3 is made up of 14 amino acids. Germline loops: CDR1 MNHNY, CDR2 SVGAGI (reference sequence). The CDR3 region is CATNSGASTDTQYF. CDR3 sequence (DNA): TGTGCCACCAATAGCGGGGCTAGCACAGATACGCAGTATTTT.

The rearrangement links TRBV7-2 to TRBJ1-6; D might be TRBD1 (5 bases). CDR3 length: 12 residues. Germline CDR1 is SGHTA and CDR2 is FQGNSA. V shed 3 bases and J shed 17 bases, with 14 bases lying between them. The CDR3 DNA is TGTGCCAGCAGCTTTCCCGGGACTTACGTCCACTTT. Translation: CASSFPGTYVHF.

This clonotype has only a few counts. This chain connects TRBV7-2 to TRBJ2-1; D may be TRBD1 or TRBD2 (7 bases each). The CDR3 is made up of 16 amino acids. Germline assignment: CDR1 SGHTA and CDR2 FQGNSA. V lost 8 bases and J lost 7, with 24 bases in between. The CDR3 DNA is TGTGCCAGCGGCATTAAGACAGGGAGGGCATTGAATGAGCAGTTCTTC. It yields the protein CASGIKTGRALNEQFF.

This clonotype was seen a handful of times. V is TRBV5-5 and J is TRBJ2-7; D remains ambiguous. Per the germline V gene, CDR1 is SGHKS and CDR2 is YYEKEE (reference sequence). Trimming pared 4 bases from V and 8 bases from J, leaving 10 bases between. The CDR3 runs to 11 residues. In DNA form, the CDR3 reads TGTGCCAGCAGCCCTGACCCTAAGCAGTACGTC. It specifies CASSPDPKQYV.

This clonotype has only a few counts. The CDR3 DNA reads as TGTGCCAGCAGTTTATGGACAGGGGTCGGAAACATTCAGTACTTC. Encoded protein: CASSLWTGVGNIQYF. The rearrangement joins TRBV12-3 or TRBV12-4 to TRBJ2-4, with 9 bases identical to TRBD1. J was trimmed by 6 bases and V by 2 bases; bases with no gene match: 5. This CDR3 is built from 15 residues.

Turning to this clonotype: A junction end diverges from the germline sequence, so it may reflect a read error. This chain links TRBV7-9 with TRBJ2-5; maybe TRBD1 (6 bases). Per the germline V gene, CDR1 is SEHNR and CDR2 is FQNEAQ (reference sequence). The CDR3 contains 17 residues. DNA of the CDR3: TGTGCCAGTAGCTTAAAACTACAAACAGGGCTCCAAGAGACCCAGTACTTC. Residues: CASSLKLQTGLQETQYF.

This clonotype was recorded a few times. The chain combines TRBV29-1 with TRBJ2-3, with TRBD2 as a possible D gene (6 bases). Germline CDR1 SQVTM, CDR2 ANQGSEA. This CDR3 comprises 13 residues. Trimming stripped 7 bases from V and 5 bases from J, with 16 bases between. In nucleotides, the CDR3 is TGCAGCGGCCGGACTACCGGGCGAGATACGCAGTATTTT. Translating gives CSGRTTGRDTQYF.

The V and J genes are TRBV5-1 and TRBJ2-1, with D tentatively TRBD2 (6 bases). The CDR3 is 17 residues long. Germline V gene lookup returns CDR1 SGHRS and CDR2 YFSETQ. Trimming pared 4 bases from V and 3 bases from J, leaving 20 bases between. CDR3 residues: CASSPDSGLRFYNEQFF. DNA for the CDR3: TGCGCCAGCAGCCCAGACTCGGGACTTCGCTTCTACAATGAGCAGTTCTTC.

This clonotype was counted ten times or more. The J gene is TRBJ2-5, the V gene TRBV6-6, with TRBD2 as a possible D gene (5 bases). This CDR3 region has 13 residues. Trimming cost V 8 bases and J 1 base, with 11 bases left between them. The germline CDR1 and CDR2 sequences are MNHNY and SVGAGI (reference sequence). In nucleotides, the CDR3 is TGTGCCAGCCATCAGCGGCTCCAAGAGACCCAGTACTTC. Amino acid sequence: CASHQRLQETQYF.

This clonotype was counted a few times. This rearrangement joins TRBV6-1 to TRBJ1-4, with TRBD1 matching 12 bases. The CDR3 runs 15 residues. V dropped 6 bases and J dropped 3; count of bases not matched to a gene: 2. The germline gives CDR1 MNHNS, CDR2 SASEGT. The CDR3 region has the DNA TGTGCCAGCAGGGGACAGGGGGCAGCTAATGAAAAACTGTTTTTT. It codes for CASRGQGAANEKLFF.

DNA for the CDR3: TGCAGTGCTAGAAAACCGGGACAGACAACAGATACGCAGTATTTT. It translates to CSARKPGQTTDTQYF. The chain joins TRBV20-1 to TRBJ2-3; 7 bases align to TRBD1. The CDR3 loop spans 15 amino acids. Trimming cost V 2 bases and J 3 bases; bases outside gene matches: 8. Germline V lookup: CDR1 DFQATT, CDR2 SNEGSKA (reference sequence).

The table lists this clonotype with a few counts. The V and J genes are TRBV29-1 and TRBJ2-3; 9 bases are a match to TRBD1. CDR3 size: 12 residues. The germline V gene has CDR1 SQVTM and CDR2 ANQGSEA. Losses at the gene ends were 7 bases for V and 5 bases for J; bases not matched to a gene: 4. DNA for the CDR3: TGCAGCGGTGGGACAGGGCAAGATACGCAGTATTTT. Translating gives CSGGTGQDTQYF.

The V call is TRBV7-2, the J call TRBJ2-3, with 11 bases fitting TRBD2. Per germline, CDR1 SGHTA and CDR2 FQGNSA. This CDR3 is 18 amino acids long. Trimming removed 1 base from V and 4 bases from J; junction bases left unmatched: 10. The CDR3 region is CASSLGSLAGGQADTQYF. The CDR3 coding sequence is TGTGCCAGCAGCTTAGGTTCTCTAGCGGGAGGTCAGGCAGATACGCAGTATTTT.